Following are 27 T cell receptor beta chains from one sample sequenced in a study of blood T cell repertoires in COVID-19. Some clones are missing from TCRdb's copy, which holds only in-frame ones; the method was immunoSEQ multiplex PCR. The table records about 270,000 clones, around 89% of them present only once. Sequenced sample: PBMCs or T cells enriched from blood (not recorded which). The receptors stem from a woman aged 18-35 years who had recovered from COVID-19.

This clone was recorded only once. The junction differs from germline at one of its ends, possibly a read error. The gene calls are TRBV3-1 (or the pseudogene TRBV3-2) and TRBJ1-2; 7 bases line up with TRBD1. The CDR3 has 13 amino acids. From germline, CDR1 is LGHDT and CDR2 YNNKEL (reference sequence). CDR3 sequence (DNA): TGTGCCTGCAGCCCAACAGGGGTGGGTGGCTACACCTTC. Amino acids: CACSPTGVGGYTF.

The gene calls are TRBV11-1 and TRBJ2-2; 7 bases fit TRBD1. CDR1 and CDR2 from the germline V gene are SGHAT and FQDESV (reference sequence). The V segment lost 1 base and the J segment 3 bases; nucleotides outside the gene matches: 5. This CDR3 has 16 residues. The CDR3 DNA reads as TGTGCCAGCAGCTTAGTGGTGACAGGGTACACCGGGGAGCTGTTTTTT. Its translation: CASSLVVTGYTGELFF.

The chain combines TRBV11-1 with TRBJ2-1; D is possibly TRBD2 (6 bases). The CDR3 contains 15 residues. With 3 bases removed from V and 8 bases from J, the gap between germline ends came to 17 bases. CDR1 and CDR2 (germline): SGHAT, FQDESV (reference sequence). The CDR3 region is CASSLRDAGNHEQFF. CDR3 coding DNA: TGTGCCAGCAGCTTGCGGGATGCAGGGAACCATGAGCAGTTCTTC.

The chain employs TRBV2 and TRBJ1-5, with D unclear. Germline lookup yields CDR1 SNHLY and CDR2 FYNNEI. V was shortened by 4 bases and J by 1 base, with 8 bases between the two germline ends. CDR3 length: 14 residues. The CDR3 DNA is TGTGCCAGCAGTGGAGCCAGGAGCAATCAGCCCCAGCATTTT. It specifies CASSGARSNQPQHF.

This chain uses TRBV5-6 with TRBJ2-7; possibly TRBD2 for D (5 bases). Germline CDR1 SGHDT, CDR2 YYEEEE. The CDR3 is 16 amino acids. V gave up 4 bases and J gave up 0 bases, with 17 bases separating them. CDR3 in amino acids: CASSPLEGSPSYEQYF. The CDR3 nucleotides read TGTGCCAGCAGCCCTTTAGAGGGTTCACCCTCCTACGAGCAGTACTTC.

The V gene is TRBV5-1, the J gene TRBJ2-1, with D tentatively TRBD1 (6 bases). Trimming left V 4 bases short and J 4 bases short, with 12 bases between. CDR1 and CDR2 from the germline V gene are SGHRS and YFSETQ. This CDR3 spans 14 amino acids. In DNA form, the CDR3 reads TGCGCCAGCAGCCCGGGACAAACTTACAATGAGCAGTTCTTC. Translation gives CASSPGQTYNEQFF.

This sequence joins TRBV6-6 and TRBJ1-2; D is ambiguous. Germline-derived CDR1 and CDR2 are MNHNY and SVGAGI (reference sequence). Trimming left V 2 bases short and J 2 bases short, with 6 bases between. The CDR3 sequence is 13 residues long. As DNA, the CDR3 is TGTGCCAGCAGTTACACAGTGAACTATGGCTACACCTTC. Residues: CASSYTVNYGYTF.

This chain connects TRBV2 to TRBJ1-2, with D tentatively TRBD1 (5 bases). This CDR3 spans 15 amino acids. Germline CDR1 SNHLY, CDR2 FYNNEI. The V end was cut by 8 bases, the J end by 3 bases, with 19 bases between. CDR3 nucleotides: TGTGCCAGCGCCCCCCCGGGGGAGAGGGACTATGGCTACACCTTC. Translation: CASAPPGERDYGYTF.

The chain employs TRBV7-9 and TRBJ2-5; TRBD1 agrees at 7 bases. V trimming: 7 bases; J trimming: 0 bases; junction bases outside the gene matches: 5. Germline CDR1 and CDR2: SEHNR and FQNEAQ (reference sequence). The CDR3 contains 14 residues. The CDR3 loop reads CASNRQGYQETQYF. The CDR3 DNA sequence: TGTGCCAGCAACCGACAGGGATACCAAGAGACCCAGTACTTC.

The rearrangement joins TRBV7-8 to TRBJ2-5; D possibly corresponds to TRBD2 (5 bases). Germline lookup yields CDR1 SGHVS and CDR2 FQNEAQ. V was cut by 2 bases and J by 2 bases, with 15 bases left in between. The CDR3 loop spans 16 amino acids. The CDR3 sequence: CASSLLTRLNQETQYF. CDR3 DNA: TGTGCCAGCAGCTTATTAACTAGATTAAATCAAGAGACCCAGTACTTC.

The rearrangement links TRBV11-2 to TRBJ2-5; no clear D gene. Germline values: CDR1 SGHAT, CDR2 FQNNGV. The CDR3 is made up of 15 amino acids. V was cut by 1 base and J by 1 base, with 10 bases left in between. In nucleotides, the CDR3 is TGTGCCAGCAGCTTAGCTTCCGGCGGCCAAGAGACCCAGTACTTC. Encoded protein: CASSLASGGQETQYF.

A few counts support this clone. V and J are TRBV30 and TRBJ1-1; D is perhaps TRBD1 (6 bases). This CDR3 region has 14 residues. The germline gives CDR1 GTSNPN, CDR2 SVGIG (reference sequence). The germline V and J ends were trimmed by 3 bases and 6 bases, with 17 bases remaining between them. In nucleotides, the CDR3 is TGTGCCTGGAGCGAGGGGGGGATTATGCCTGAAGCTTTCTTT. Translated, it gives CAWSEGGIMPEAFF.

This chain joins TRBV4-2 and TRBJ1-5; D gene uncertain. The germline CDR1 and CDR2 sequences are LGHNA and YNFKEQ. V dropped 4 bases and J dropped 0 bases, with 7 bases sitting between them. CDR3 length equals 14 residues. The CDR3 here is CASSREHSNQPQHF. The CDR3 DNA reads TGTGCCAGCAGCCGAGAACATAGCAATCAGCCCCAGCATTTT.

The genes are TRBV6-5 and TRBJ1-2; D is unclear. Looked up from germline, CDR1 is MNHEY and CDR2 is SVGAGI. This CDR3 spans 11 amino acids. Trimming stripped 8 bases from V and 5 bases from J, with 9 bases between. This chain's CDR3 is CASGREYGYTF. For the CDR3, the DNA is TGTGCCAGCGGGAGGGAATATGGCTACACCTTC.

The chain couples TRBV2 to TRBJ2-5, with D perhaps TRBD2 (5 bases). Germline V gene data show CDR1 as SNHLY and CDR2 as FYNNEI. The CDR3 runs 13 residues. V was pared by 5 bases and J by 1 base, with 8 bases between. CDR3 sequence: CASSYGVQETQYF. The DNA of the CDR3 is TGTGCCAGCAGTTACGGGGTCCAAGAGACCCAGTACTTC. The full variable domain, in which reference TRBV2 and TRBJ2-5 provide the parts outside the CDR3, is EPEVTQTPSHQVTQMGQEVILRCVPISNHLYFYWYRQILGQKVEFLVSFYNNEISEKSEIFDDQFSVERPDGSNFTLKIRSTKLEDSAMYFCASSYGVQETQYFGPGTRLLVL.

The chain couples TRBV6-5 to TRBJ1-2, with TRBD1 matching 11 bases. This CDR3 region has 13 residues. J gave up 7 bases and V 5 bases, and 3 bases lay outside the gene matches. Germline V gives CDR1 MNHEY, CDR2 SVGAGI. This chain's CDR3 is CASSRTGGFGYTF. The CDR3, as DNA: TGTGCCAGCAGTAGGACAGGGGGCTTTGGCTACACCTTC.

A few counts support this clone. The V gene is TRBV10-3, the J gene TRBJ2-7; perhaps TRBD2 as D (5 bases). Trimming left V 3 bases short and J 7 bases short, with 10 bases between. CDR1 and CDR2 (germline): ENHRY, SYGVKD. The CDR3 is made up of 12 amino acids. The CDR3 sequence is CAISEREWEQYF. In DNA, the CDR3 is TGTGCCATCAGTGAAAGGGAGTGGGAGCAGTACTTC.

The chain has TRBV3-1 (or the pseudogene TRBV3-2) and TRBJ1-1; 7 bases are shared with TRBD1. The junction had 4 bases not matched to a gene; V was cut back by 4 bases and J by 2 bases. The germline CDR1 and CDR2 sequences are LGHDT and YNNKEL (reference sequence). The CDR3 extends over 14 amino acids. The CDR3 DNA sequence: TGTGCCAGCAGCCGAGACAGGGCTAACACTGAAGCTTTCTTT. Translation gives CASSRDRANTEAFF.

The CDR3 DNA is TGTGCCAGCAGAGCGGGACAGGACGATTACGAGCAGTACTTC. Protein product: CASRAGQDDYEQYF. This rearrangement joins TRBV5-4 to TRBJ2-7; D may be TRBD1 (8 bases). V was pared by 5 bases and J by 4 bases, with 16 bases between. Germline loops: CDR1 SGHNT, CDR2 YYREEE (reference sequence). There are 14 residues in the CDR3. Looking up the rest from reference TRBV5-4 and TRBJ2-7 gives the full variable domain: ETGVTQSPTHLIKTRGQQVTLRCSSQSGHNTVSWYQQALGQGPQFIFQYYREEENGRGNFPPRFSGLQFPNYSSELNVNALELDDSALYLCASRAGQDDYEQYFGPGTRLTVT.

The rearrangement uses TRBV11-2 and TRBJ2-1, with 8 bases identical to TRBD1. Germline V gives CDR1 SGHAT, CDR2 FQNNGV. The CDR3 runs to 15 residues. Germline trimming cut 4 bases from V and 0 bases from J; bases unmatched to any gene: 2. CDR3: CASSSGQGSYNEQFF. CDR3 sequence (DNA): TGTGCCAGCAGCTCAGGACAGGGCTCCTACAATGAGCAGTTCTTC. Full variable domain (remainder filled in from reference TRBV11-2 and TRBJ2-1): EAGVAQSPRYKIIEKRQSVAFWCNPISGHATLYWYQQILGQGPKLLIQFQNNGVVDDSQLPKDRFSAERLKGVDSTLKIQPAKLEDSAVYLCASSSGQGSYNEQFFGPGTRLTVL.

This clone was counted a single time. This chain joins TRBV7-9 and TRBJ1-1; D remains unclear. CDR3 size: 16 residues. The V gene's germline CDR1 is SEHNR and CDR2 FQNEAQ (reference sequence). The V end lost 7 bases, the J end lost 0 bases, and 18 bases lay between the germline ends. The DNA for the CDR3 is TGTGCCAGCACCCTTCCCCTACAGACCATGAACACTGAAGCTTTCTTT. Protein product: CASTLPLQTMNTEAFF. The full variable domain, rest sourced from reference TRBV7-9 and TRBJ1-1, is DTGVSQNPRHKITKRGQNVTFRCDPISEHNRLYWYRQTLGQGPEFLTYFQNEAQLEKSRLLSDRFSAERPKGSFSTLEIQRTEQGDSAMYLCASTLPLQTMNTEAFFGQGTRLTVV.

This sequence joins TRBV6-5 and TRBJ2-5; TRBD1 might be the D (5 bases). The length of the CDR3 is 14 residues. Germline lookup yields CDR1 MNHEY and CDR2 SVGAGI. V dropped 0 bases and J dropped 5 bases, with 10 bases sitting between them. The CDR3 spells CASSYSRVRETQYF. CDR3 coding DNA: TGTGCCAGCAGTTACTCCAGGGTTCGGGAGACCCAGTACTTC.

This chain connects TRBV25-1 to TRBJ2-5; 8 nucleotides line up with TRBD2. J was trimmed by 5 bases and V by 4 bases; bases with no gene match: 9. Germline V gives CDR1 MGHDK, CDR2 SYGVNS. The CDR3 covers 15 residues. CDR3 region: CASSGLGGAAETQYF. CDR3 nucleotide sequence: TGTGCCAGCAGTGGCCTCGGGGGGGCCGCGGAGACCCAGTACTTC.

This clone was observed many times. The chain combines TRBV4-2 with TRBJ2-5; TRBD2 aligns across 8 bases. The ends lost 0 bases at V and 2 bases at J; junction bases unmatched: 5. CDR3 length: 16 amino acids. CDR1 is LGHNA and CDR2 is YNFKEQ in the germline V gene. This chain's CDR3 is CASSQDGTGGQETQYF. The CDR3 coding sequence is TGTGCCAGCAGCCAAGACGGGACGGGGGGGCAAGAGACCCAGTACTTC.

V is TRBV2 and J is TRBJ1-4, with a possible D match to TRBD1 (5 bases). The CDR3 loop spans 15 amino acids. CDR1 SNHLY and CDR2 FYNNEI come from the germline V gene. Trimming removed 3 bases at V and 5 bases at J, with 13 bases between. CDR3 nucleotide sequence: TGTGCCAGCAGTGAGGCAGGGTGGGTAAATGAAAAACTGTTTTTT. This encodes CASSEAGWVNEKLFF.

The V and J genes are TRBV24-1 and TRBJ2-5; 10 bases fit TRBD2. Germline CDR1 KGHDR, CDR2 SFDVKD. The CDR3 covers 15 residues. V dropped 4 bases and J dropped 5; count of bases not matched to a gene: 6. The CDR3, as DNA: TGTGCCACCAGTGAAGCGGGGGGGCCGAGGGAGACCCAGTACTTC. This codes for CATSEAGGPRETQYF.

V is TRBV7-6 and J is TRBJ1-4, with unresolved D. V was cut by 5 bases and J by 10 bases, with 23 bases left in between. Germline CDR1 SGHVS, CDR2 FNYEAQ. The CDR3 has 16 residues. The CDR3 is CASSPWAASESGKLFF. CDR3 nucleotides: TGTGCCAGCAGCCCGTGGGCAGCCTCGGAATCTGGAAAACTGTTTTTT.